The sequence of this T cell receptor beta chain was determined in a study of CD8 T cells in Susac syndrome. CDR3 length: 15 amino acids. The germline CDR1 and CDR2 sequences are MDHEN and SYDVKM. V was clipped by 5 bases and J by 4 bases; unmatched bases: 8. Reverse transcription of roughly 0.5 to 1 ug RNA was performed with random hexamers. TCRdb re-derived calls from the immunoSEQ multiplex PCR reads in MiXCR, one entry per CDR3 protein. This table has about 85,000 distinct CDR3 sequences, about 95% appearing once. The sample comprised CD8+ T cells from PBMCs. The rearrangement joins TRBV28 to TRBJ1-5, with 7 bases matching TRBD1. This clonotype was sampled from a human donor with Susac syndrome. This CDR3 is CASSPDRVPNQPQHF. The CDR3 bases are TGTGCCAGCAGTCCAGACAGGGTCCCTAATCAGCCCCAGCATTTT.